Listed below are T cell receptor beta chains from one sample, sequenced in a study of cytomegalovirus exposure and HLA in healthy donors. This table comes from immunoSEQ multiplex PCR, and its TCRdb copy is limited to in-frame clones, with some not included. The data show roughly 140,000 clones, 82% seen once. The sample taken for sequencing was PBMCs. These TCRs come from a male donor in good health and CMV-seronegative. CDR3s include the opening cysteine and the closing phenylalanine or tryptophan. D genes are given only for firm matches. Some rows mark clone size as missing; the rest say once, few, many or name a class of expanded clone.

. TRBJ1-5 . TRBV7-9 CASSQAGGNQPQHF TGTGCCAGCAGCCAAGCGGGGGGCAATCAGCCCCAGCATTTT
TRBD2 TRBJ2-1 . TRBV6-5 CASSYRREDNEQFF TGTGCCAGCAGTTATCGGCGGGAGGACAATGAGCAGTTCTTC
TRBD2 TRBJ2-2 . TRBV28 CAIRLAGDTGELFF TGTGCCATCAGACTAGCGGGAGATACCGGGGAGCTGTTTTTT
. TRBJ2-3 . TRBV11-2 CASSLPSPLSLDVGHTQYF TGTGCCAGCAGCTTGCCGTCTCCTTTGTCCCTAGATGTTGGCCATACGCAGTATTTT
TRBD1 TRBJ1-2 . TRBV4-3 CASSQGGQAEGYTF TGCGCCAGCAGCCAAGGGGGACAGGCGGAAGGCTACACCTTC
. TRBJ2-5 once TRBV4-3 CASSQVVGFQETQYF TGCGCCAGCAGCCAAGTCGTCGGTTTCCAAGAGACCCAGTACTTC
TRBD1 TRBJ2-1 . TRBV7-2 CASSRTGGLYNEQFF TGTGCCAGCAGCCGGACAGGGGGATTATACAATGAGCAGTTCTTC
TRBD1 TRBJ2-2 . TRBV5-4 CASSGTPGQGQPGELFF TGTGCCAGCAGCGGCACCCCGGGACAGGGACAACCCGGGGAGCTGTTTTTT
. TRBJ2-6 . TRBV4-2 CASSLSIRVSSGANVLTF TGTGCCAGCAGCCTCTCGATCAGGGTTTCCTCTGGGGCCAACGTCCTGACTTTC
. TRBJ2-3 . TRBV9 CASSLSGGLSTDTQYF TGTGCCAGCAGCCTAAGTGGGGGCTTGAGCACAGATACGCAGTATTTT
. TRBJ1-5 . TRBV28 CASSLEQVDQPQHF TGTGCCAGCAGTTTAGAGCAGGTCGATCAGCCCCAGCATTTT
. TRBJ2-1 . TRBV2 CASSEGEVAGPGNEQFF TGTGCCAGCAGTGAAGGCGAGGTGGCGGGCCCGGGGAATGAGCAGTTCTTC
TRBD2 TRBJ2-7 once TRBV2 CASSAGLAGVSEQYF TGTGCCAGCAGCGCCGGACTAGCGGGAGTCAGCGAGCAGTACTTC
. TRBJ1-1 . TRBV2 CASSDPPGGNTEAFF TGTGCCAGCAGTGACCCCCCGGGGGGGAACACTGAAGCTTTCTTT
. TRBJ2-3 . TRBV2 CASSEALGDTQYF TGTGCCAGCAGTGAAGCGCTTGGCGATACGCAGTATTTT
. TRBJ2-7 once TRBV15 CATSRATGTEQYF TGTGCCACCAGCAGAGCTACAGGGACCGAGCAGTACTTC
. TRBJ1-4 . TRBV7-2 CASSSALRPIRGFEKLFF TGTGCCAGCAGCTCCGCCCTTCGACCTATACGGGGATTTGAAAAACTGTTTTTT
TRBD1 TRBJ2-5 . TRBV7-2 CASSLAGQGAGKTQYF TGTGCCAGCAGCCTGGCGGGACAGGGGGCGGGAAAGACCCAGTACTTC
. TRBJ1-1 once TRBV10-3 CAIRKGGTEAFF TGTGCCATCAGAAAAGGAGGGACTGAAGCTTTCTTT
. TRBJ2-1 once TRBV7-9 CSSSPSLVGVGYNEQFF TGTTCCAGCAGCCCTTCTCTGGTGGGCGTTGGCTACAATGAGCAGTTCTTC
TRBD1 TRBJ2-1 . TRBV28 CASSLPHQGVLFF TGTGCCAGCAGTTTGCCCCACCAGGGGGTGCTGTTCTTC
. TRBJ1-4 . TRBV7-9 CASSLARVNEKLFF TGTGCCAGCAGCTTAGCCCGGGTTAATGAAAAACTGTTTTTT
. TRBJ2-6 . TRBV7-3 CASSQISGANVLTF TGTGCCAGCAGCCAAATCTCTGGGGCCAACGTCCTGACTTTC
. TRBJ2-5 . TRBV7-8 CASSFLRETQYF TGTGCCAGCAGCTTTCTCCGGGAGACCCAGTACTTC
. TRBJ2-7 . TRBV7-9 CASSLFLEASYEQYF TGTGCCAGCAGCTTATTTCTGGAGGCCTCCTACGAGCAGTACTTC
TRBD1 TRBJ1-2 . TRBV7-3 CASSSSTGGGYTF TGTGCCAGCAGCTCGTCTACAGGGGGAGGCTACACCTTC
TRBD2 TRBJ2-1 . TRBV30 CAWSVLAGGHSLYEQFF TGTGCCTGGAGTGTACTCGCGGGAGGGCATAGTCTCTATGAGCAGTTCTTC
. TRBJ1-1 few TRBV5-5 CASSLEWGAEAFF TGTGCCAGCAGCTTGGAGTGGGGGGCTGAAGCTTTCTTT
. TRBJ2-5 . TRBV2 CASDPQSAGRIQETQYF TGTGCCAGCGACCCCCAATCGGCGGGACGGATCCAAGAGACCCAGTACTTC
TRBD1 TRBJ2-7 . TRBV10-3 CAISVQGVSYEQYF TGTGCCATCAGTGTGCAGGGGGTTAGCTACGAGCAGTACTTC
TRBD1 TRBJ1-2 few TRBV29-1 CSAQGDRANYGYTF TGCAGCGCTCAGGGGGACAGAGCTAACTATGGCTACACCTTC
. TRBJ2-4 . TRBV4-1 CASSQGGVNIQYF TGCGCCAGCAGCCAAGGGGGGGTAAACATTCAGTACTTC
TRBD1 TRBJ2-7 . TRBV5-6 CASSAGTGGEQYF TGTGCCAGCAGCGCCGGGACAGGAGGCGAGCAGTACTTC
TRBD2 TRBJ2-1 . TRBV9 CASSGTGTRYNEQFF TGTGCCAGCAGCGGAACCGGGACTAGATACAATGAGCAGTTCTTC
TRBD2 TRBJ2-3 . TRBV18 CASSPGERGITDTQYF TGTGCCAGCTCCCCGGGGGAGCGGGGAATCACAGATACGCAGTATTTT
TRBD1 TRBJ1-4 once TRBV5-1 CASSLWGQGNEKLFF TGCGCCAGCAGCTTGTGGGGACAGGGGAATGAAAAACTGTTTTTT
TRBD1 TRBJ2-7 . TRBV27 CASSSFAPGTGGREQYF TGTGCCAGCAGTTCCTTTGCCCCCGGGACAGGGGGCCGGGAGCAGTACTTC
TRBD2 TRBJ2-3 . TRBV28 CASSSSQVWASGTDTQYF TGTGCCAGCAGTTCTAGCCAGGTATGGGCTAGCGGGACAGATACGCAGTATTTT
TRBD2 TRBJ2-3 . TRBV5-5 CASKAGGFTDTQYF TGTGCCAGCAAAGCGGGAGGGTTCACAGATACGCAGTATTTT
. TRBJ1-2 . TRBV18 CASRFGDLDGYTF TGTGCCAGCAGATTCGGGGATTTGGATGGCTACACCTTC
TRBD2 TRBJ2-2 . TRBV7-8 CASSFRRLAGYTGELFF TGTGCCAGCAGCTTTCGACGACTAGCGGGATACACCGGGGAGCTGTTTTTT
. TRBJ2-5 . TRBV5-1 CASSPVAVPEEETQYF TGCGCCAGCAGCCCAGTAGCGGTTCCTGAGGAAGAGACCCAGTACTTC
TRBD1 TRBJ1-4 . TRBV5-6 CASSSNQGAYVWEKLFF TGTGCCAGCAGCTCGAATCAGGGGGCTTACGTGTGGGAAAAACTGTTTTTT
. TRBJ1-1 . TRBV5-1 CASSFSGGGGAEAFF TGCGCCAGCAGCTTCTCAGGCGGGGGAGGGGCTGAAGCTTTCTTT
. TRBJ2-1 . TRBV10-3 CAISADRNSYNEQFF TGTGCCATCAGTGCGGACAGAAACTCCTACAATGAGCAGTTCTTC
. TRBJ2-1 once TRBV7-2 CASSLGRGGQFF TGTGCCAGCAGCTTAGGGAGGGGTGGGCAGTTCTTC
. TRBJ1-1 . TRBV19 CASSIVDKGVTEAFF TGTGCCAGTAGTATCGTAGATAAGGGGGTCACTGAAGCTTTCTTT
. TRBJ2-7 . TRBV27 CASRNGGSMVEQYF TGTGCCAGCAGGAACGGGGGTTCGATGGTCGAGCAGTACTTC
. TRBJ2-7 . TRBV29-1 CSVVGDTAYEQYF TGCAGCGTTGTGGGGGACACAGCCTACGAGCAGTACTTC
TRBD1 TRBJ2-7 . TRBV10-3 CAISDYPGTGRYEQYF TGTGCCATCAGTGACTACCCAGGGACAGGGAGGTACGAGCAGTACTTC
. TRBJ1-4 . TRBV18 CASSPVSPVYEKLFF TGTGCCAGCTCACCAGTGAGCCCCGTGTACGAAAAACTGTTTTTT
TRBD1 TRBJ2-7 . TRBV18 CASSPGTGRRYEQYF TGTGCCAGCTCACCGGGGACAGGGAGGAGGTACGAGCAGTACTTC
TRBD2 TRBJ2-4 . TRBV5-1 CASSWGLAGDKNIQYF TGCGCCAGCAGCTGGGGACTAGCGGGCGACAAAAACATTCAGTACTTC
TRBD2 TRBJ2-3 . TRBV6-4 CASSDSAGASTDTQYF TGTGCCAGCAGTGACTCGGCGGGAGCTAGCACAGATACGCAGTATTTT
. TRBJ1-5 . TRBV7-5 CARSLIREEAESNQPQHF TGTGCCAGAAGCTTAATACGTGAGGAAGCGGAGAGCAATCAGCCCCAGCATTTT